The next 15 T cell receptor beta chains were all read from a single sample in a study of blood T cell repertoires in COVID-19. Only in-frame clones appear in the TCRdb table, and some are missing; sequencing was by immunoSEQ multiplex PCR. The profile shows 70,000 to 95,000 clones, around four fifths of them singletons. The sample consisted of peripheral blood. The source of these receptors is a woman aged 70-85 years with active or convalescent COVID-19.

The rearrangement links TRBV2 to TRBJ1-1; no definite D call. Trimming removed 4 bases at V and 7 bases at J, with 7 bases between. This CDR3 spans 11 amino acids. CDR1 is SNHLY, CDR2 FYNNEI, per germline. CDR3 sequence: CASSARFEAFF. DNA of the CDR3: TGTGCCAGCAGTGCCAGGTTTGAAGCTTTCTTT.

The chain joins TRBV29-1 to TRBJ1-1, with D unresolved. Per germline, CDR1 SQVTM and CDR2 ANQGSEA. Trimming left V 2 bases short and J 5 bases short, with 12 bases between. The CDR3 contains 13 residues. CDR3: CSVERGFPTEAFF. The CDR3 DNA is TGCAGCGTTGAACGAGGGTTTCCTACTGAAGCTTTCTTT.

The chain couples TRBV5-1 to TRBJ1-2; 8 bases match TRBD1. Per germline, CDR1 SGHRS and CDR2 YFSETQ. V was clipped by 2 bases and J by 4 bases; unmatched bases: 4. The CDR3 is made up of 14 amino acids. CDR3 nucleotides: TGCGCCAGCAGCTTTGGACAGGGAAGCTATGGCTACACCTTC. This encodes CASSFGQGSYGYTF.

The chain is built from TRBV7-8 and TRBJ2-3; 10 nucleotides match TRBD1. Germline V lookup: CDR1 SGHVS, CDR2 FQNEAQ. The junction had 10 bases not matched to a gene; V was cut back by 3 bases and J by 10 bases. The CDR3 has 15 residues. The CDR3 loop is CASSFRDRGWDAQYF. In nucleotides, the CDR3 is TGTGCCAGCAGCTTCCGGGACAGGGGTTGGGATGCGCAGTATTTT.

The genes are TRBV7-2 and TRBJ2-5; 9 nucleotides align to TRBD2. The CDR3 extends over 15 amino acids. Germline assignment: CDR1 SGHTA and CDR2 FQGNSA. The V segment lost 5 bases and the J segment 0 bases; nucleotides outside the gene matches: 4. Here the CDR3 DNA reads TGTGCCAGCAGCCCTAGCGGGGTGTACCAAGAGACCCAGTACTTC. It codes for CASSPSGVYQETQYF.

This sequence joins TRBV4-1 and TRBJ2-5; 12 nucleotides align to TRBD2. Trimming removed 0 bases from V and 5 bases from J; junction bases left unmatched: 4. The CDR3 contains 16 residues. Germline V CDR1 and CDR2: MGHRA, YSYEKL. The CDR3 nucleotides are TGCGCCAGCAGCCAAGATCTAGCGGGGGGGCCGGAGACCCAGTACTTC. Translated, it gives CASSQDLAGGPETQYF.

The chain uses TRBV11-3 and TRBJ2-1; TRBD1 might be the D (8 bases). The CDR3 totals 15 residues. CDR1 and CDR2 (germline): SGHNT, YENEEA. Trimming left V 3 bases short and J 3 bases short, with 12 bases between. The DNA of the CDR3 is TGTGCCAGCAGCTTGGGAGGGACAGGCTACAATGAGCAGTTCTTC. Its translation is CASSLGGTGYNEQFF. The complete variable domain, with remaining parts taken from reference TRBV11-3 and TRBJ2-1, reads EAGVVQSPRYKIIEKKQPVAFWCNPISGHNTLYWYLQNLGQGPELLIRYENEEAVDDSQLPKDRFSAERLKGVDSTLKIQPAELGDSAVYLCASSLGGTGYNEQFFGPGTRLTVL.

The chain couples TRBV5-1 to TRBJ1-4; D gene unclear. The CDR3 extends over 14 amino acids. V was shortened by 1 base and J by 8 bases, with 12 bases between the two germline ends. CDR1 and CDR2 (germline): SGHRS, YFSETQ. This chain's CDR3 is CASSLTAGREKLFF. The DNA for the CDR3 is TGCGCCAGCAGCTTGACAGCTGGGAGAGAAAAACTGTTTTTT.

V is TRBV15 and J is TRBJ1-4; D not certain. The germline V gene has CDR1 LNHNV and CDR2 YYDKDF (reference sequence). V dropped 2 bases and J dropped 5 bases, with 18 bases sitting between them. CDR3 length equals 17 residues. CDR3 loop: CATSRNTLVTVNEKLFF. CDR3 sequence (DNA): TGTGCCACCAGCAGAAACACATTAGTAACAGTGAATGAAAAACTGTTTTTT.

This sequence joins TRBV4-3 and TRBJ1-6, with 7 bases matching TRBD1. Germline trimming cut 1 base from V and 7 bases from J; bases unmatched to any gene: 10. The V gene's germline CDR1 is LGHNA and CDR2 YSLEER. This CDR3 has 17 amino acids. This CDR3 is CASSQGGQPRWNSPLHF. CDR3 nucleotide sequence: TGCGCCAGCAGCCAAGGGGGACAGCCACGTTGGAATTCACCCCTCCACTTT.

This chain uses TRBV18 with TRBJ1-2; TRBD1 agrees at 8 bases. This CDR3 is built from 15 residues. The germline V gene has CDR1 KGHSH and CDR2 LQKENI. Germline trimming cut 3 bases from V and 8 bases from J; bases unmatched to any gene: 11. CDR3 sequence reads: CASSPISGGAGGYTF. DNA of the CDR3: TGTGCCAGCTCACCGATATCAGGGGGCGCTGGGGGCTACACCTTC.

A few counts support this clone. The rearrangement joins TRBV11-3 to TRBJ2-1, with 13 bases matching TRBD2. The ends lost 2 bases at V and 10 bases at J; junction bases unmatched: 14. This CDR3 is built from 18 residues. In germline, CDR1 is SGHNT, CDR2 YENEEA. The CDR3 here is CASSLHTIGTSGAGEQFF. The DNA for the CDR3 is TGTGCCAGCAGCTTACACACAATTGGGACTAGCGGGGCGGGGGAGCAGTTCTTC.

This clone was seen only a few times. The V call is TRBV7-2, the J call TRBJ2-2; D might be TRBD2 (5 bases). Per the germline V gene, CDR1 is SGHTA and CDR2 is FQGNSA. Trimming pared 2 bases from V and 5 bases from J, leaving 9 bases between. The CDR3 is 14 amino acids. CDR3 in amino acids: CASSLTSRTGELFF. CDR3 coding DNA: TGTGCCAGCAGCTTAACTAGTCGGACCGGGGAGCTGTTTTTT.

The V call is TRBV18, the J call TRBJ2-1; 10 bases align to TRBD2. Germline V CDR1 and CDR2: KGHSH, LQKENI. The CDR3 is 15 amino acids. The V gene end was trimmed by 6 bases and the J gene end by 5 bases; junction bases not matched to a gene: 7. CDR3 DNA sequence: TGTGCCAGCTCGCCTCTAGCGGGGGCTGACAATGAGCAGTTCTTC. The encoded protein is CASSPLAGADNEQFF.

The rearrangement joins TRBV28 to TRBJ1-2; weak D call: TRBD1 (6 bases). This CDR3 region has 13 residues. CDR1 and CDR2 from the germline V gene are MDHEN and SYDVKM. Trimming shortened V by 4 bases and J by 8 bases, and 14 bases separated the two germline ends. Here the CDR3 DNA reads TGTGCCAGCAGTTCGGGCAGGGGCCTAGGCTACACCTTC. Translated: CASSSGRGLGYTF.